This T cell receptor (beta chain) appears in the sequencing data of a study of T cell responses to AZD1222 COVID-19 vaccine. Study in general: Pooled in the analysis were second doses at about 4 or about 12 weeks. Findings of the study overall: Vaccine-associated CD4 TCRs spanned spike, dominant at 160-218 and 743-854. Only a handful of AZD1222 recipients tested seropositive at baseline.

This clone was detected a few times. The antigen is unknown. Germline V gene data show CDR1 as WNHNN and CDR2 as SYGVQD (reference sequence). This CDR3 has 11 amino acids. Trimming took off 2 bases at V and 9 bases at J, with 5 bases between the two ends. The method was immunoSEQ multiplex PCR; TCRdb's version includes in-frame clones alone and lacks a portion of them. The sample has about 86,000 clones, around 90% seen once; the top ten hold around 2.2%. This material consisted of peripheral blood, taken on day 0 of AZD1222 vaccination. This TCR was sampled from an adult in good health. V and J are TRBV10-1 and TRBJ2-1; D not resolved. The CDR3 region is CASSETTEQFF. Written as DNA, the CDR3 is TGCGCCAGCAGTGAGACGACTGAGCAGTTCTTC.